The clone carrying this T cell receptor (beta chain) was detected once. Its antigen is currently unknown. Trimming pared 1 base from V and 4 bases from J, leaving 10 bases between. Per the germline V gene, CDR1 is LGHNA and CDR2 is YNFKEQ. The CDR3 is 15 residues long. This sample is part of a study of OX40 agonist ivuxolimab in advanced cancers. In the study overall: Anti-PD-1, anti-PD-L1 or anti-CTLA-4 therapy given earlier was allowed, and 30% to 45% had some. Study-level points and caveats: Dose levels from 0.1 to 3.0 mg/kg saw CD4+ and CD8+ blood T cells expand clonally by week 6.

The protocol was immunoSEQ multiplex PCR, while the TCRdb copy is restricted to in-frame clones and leaves out a portion. Here the sample spans about 65,000 clones, about nine tenths being singletons. Excluded were patients having autoimmune disease history or systemic immunosuppression. This chain joins TRBV4-2 and TRBJ1-4; perhaps TRBD1 as D (5 bases). Specimen: CD4+ or CD8+ T cells sorted from blood, collected in a trial of the OX40 agonist ivuxolimab. The sequence was obtained from an adult with an advanced solid tumor such as melanoma, head and neck, liver or kidney cancer. The CDR3: CASSQVDSFNEKLFF. The CDR3, as DNA: TGTGCCAGCAGCCAAGTAGACAGCTTTAATGAAAAACTGTTTTTT.